The clone carrying this T cell receptor beta chain was counted only a few times. Antigen: not known. Germline V CDR1 and CDR2: SEHNR, FQNEAQ (reference sequence). The CDR3 runs to 14 residues. The ends lost 0 bases at V and 8 bases at J; junction bases unmatched: 6. These data belong to a study of cytomegalovirus exposure and HLA in healthy donors. Study-wide results and limits: As a later analysis showed, several of the most significant clusters appeared to be linked to common viral pathogens.

The study ran its PCR with 60 Vbeta and 13 Jbeta primers. This table comes from immunoSEQ multiplex PCR, and its TCRdb copy is limited to in-frame clones, with some not included. The table lists more than 75,000 clones, 80% to 90% of them singletons. The sequenced sample consisted of PBMCs. The TCR comes from a woman between 18 and 30 years old in good health and CMV-seropositive. The chain is built from TRBV7-9 and TRBJ2-7; 8 positions match TRBD1. The CDR3 protein is CASSLASGQEKQYF. The CDR3 DNA follows: TGTGCCAGCAGCTTAGCGTCGGGACAGGAGAAGCAGTACTTC.